Shown below are 20 T cell receptor beta chains from a single sample sequenced in a study of T cell repertoires in cytomegalovirus infection. MiXCR, applied by TCRdb to the reads, yields one record per CDR3 protein. The sample holds hundreds of thousands of distinct CDR3 sequences; roughly a quarter are singletons and the top ten take 8%. The sequencing sample was made of CD8+ T cells from PBMCs. Receptor source: a human donor in good health (CMV status not recorded). Some clones in this sample may be carry-over from other donors' samples.

This clonotype was picked up many times. The chain is built from TRBV6-1 and TRBJ2-1; D remains unclear. The germline V and J ends were trimmed by 5 bases and 4 bases, with 9 bases remaining between them. CDR1 is MNHNS, CDR2 SASEGT, per germline. The CDR3 runs to 13 residues. CDR3 in amino acids: CASSYGTYNEQFF. CDR3 nucleotide sequence: TGTGCCAGCAGTTATGGTACTTACAATGAGCAGTTCTTC.

There are many counts of this clonotype. The V call is TRBV7-6, the J call TRBJ2-5; TRBD2 agrees at 11 bases. Germline V CDR1 and CDR2: SGHVS, FNYEAQ. The CDR3 consists of 16 residues. Trimming at V came to 0 bases and at J to 3 bases, leaving 3 bases not matched to a gene. The CDR3 bases are TGTGCCAGCAGCTTAGCGGGGACTAGCGGAAAAGAGACCCAGTACTTC. Its translation: CASSLAGTSGKETQYF.

The genes are TRBV20-1 and TRBJ1-5, with D uncertain. The CDR3 consists of 13 residues. V lost 7 bases to trimming and J lost 0 bases, with 10 bases between them. The germline gives CDR1 DFQATT, CDR2 SNEGSKA (reference sequence). The CDR3 sequence: CSVVANSNQPQHF. The CDR3 DNA reads as TGCAGTGTCGTTGCGAATAGCAATCAGCCCCAGCATTTT.

The genes are TRBV6-6 and TRBJ2-7; no clear D gene. Trimming pared 7 bases from V and 0 bases from J, leaving 13 bases between. The CDR3 is made up of 14 amino acids. Germline assignment: CDR1 MNHNY and CDR2 SVGAGI (reference sequence). CDR3 region: CASKGSSSSYEQYV. CDR3 sequence (DNA): TGTGCCAGCAAAGGAAGTTCGAGCTCCTACGAGCAGTACGTC.

The chain uses TRBV7-8 and TRBJ1-1, with 8 nucleotides matching TRBD1. The CDR3 contains 12 residues. CDR1 and CDR2 from the germline V gene are SGHVS and FQNEAQ. After removal of 4 bases from V and 11 bases from J, the junction contained 6 bases not matched to a gene. In DNA form, the CDR3 reads TGTGCCAGCAGCTGGACAGGGAGGGATGCTTTCTTT. Translated: CASSWTGRDAFF.

This clonotype occurred a few times. The chain uses TRBV4-1 and TRBJ2-2; D remains ambiguous. V lost 4 bases and J 8 bases, leaving 8 bases between the germline ends. CDR3 size: 12 residues. From germline, CDR1 is MGHRA and CDR2 YSYEKL. CDR3 nucleotides: TGCGCCAGCAGCCCCTTGCAGGGGGAGCTGTTTTTT. Amino acid sequence: CASSPLQGELFF.

At least ten counts were recorded for this clonotype. This rearrangement joins TRBV6-6 to TRBJ2-1, with 7 bases lining up with TRBD1. Germline V lookup: CDR1 MNHNY, CDR2 SVGAGI (reference sequence). This CDR3 is 11 amino acids long. The V segment lost 6 bases and the J segment 10 bases; nucleotides outside the gene matches: 3. The CDR3 loop reads CASRTGWEQFF. CDR3 bases: TGTGCCAGCAGGACAGGGTGGGAGCAGTTCTTC.

On this clonotype: This CDR3 fails to terminate in the conserved phenylalanine or tryptophan, so it likely reflects a read error. The V call is TRBV29-1, the J call TRBJ1-1; possibly TRBD1 for D (5 bases). Germline loops: CDR1 SQVTM, CDR2 ANQGSEA. With 8 bases removed from V and 5 bases from J, the gap between germline ends came to 18 bases. The CDR3 extends over 13 amino acids. In DNA form, the CDR3 reads TGCAGCTCGGGACTACCGGGGGAGACTGAAGCTTTCTTA. It specifies CSSGLPGETEAFL.

The table lists this clonotype with a few counts. The chain has TRBV28 and TRBJ2-3; TRBD2 aligns across 14 bases. V shed 5 bases, J shed 2 bases, and the junction held 9 bases outside the gene matches. From germline, CDR1 is MDHEN and CDR2 SYDVKM. This CDR3 region has 18 residues. CDR3 bases: TGTGCCAGCAGTCCCCCCGGACTAGCGGGGGGTCACACAGATACGCAGTATTTT. Translation gives CASSPPGLAGGHTDTQYF.

This clonotype was counted ten times or more. The chain is built from TRBV7-9 and TRBJ1-5; D is unclear. The length of the CDR3 is 12 residues. Deletions cut 8 bases from V and 3 bases from J, with 8 bases between. Germline V gene sequence: CDR1 SEHNR, CDR2 FQNEAQ (reference sequence). CDR3 bases: TGTGCCAGCGGCGCAGTCAATCAGCCCCAGCATTTT. Its protein product is CASGAVNQPQHF.

This clonotype was seen repeatedly, ten times or more. This chain connects TRBV6-5 to TRBJ1-5; D uncertain. V lost 2 bases and J 7 bases, leaving 12 bases between the germline ends. Germline values: CDR1 MNHEY, CDR2 SVGAGI. There are 14 residues in the CDR3. CDR3 DNA: TGTGCCAGCAGTTACAAACTCGAAGGACAGCCCCAGCATTTT. It specifies CASSYKLEGQPQHF.

This clonotype was counted a few times. The gene calls are TRBV27 and TRBJ2-1, with 9 bases that match TRBD1. Germline-derived CDR1 and CDR2 are MNHEY and SMNVEV (reference sequence). The CDR3 extends over 14 amino acids. V gave up 5 bases and J gave up 10 bases; unmatched junction bases: 9. The CDR3 coding sequence is TGTGCCAGCAGTCCAGGGACAGGGTGGCGAGAGCAGTTCTTC. Translated: CASSPGTGWREQFF.

The V call is TRBV23-1, the J call TRBJ1-5; the D is unclear. TRBV23-1 is an ORF; its function is uncertain. This CDR3 is 18 amino acids long. V lost 4 bases and J 0 bases, leaving 19 bases between the germline ends. The CDR3 sequence is CASSLLSRTLYSNQPQHF. The CDR3, as DNA: TGCGCCAGCAGTCTGTTGTCCAGGACCCTTTATAGCAATCAGCCCCAGCATTTT.

The chain employs TRBV7-9 and TRBJ1-6, with D tentatively TRBD1 (5 bases). V was pared by 5 bases and J by 4 bases, with 18 bases between. Germline loops: CDR1 SEHNR, CDR2 FQNEAQ (reference sequence). The CDR3 has 17 amino acids. The CDR3 reads CASSPEPETVYNSPLHF. CDR3 DNA sequence: TGTGCCAGCAGCCCTGAACCGGAGACAGTTTATAATTCACCCCTCCACTTT. Variable domain in full (rest from reference TRBV7-9 and TRBJ1-6): DTGVSQNPRHKITKRGQNVTFRCDPISEHNRLYWYRQTLGQGPEFLTYFQNEAQLEKSRLLSDRFSAERPKGSFSTLEIQRTEQGDSAMYLCASSPEPETVYNSPLHFGNGTRLTVT.

The chain employs TRBV28 and TRBJ2-1; no reliable D call. V was clipped by 8 bases and J by 6 bases, with 8 bases between them. The CDR3 is 11 residues long. Germline CDR1 MDHEN, CDR2 SYDVKM. The CDR3 spells CASAHGNEQFF. CDR3 nucleotide sequence: TGTGCCAGCGCCCATGGCAATGAGCAGTTCTTC. Supplemented by reference TRBV28 and TRBJ2-1, the full variable domain reads DVKVTQSSRYLVKRTGEKVFLECVQDMDHENMFWYRQDPGLGLRLIYFSYDVKMKEKGDIPEGYSVSREKKERFSLILESASTNQTSMYLCASAHGNEQFFGPGTRLTVL.

This clonotype appeared a few times. The chain uses TRBV28 and TRBJ1-5; D is possibly TRBD1 (5 bases). Between the trimmed V and J ends, which lost 4 bases and 7 bases, there was a span of 14 bases. The germline CDR1 and CDR2 sequences are MDHEN and SYDVKM. The CDR3 contains 14 residues. The chain's CDR3 is CASSSLEGFQPQHF. CDR3 nucleotide sequence: TGTGCCAGCAGTTCGCTTGAGGGGTTCCAGCCCCAGCATTTT.

The gene calls are TRBV7-9 and TRBJ1-5; D is unclear. The V end lost 1 base, the J end lost 6 bases, and 10 bases lay between the germline ends. Per the germline V gene, CDR1 is SEHNR and CDR2 is FQNEAQ (reference sequence). This CDR3 is built from 14 residues. The CDR3 DNA is TGTGCCAGCAGCTTAGTCGGTTTGGGTCAGCCCCAGCATTTT. This encodes CASSLVGLGQPQHF.

The chain recombines TRBV20-1 with TRBJ2-7; D remains unclear. This CDR3 contains 15 residues. Germline lookup yields CDR1 DFQATT and CDR2 SNEGSKA (reference sequence). V was pared by 0 bases and J by 3 bases, with 15 bases between. CDR3 DNA: TGCAGTGCTAGAGATCAAGCCCTGGGCGGCTACGAGCAGTACGTC. Translating gives CSARDQALGGYEQYV.

Written as DNA, the CDR3 is TGTGCCACCTTTTTCACCGGGGAGCTGTTTTTT. Protein: CATFFTGELFF. This sequence joins TRBV6-1 and TRBJ2-2; D unresolved. Germline CDR1 and CDR2: MNHNS and SASEGT. Trimming took 10 bases from V and 4 from J, leaving 7 bases between them. The CDR3 sequence is 11 residues long.

This clonotype was detected only once. The chain employs TRBV29-1 and TRBJ1-1; D unresolved. Germline V lookup: CDR1 SQVTM, CDR2 ANQGSEA. The CDR3 extends over 13 amino acids. Trimming took off 5 bases at V and 0 bases at J, with 10 bases between the two ends. The CDR3 DNA is TGCAGCGTTAGGCCAACCCTGAACACTGAAGCTTTCTTT. As protein: CSVRPTLNTEAFF.